Presented here are 28 T cell receptor beta chains from one specimen sequenced in a study of breast tumors, draining lymph nodes, adjacent tissues. A single record per CDR3 protein comes from TCRdb applying MiXCR to the multiplex PCR reads. Altogether some 140,000 distinct CDR3 sequences are present, 20% to 25% being singletons, with the ten largest covering just over 2.5%. Samples came from axillary lymph nodes draining the breast cancer. The sequenced sample was axillary lymph node tissue. The receptors were gathered from a female donor with breast cancer. Some clones in this sample may be carry-over from other donors' samples.

This clonotype was recorded many times. The CDR3 sequence: CASSTGTSGSPPAGYNEQFF. The DNA of the CDR3 is TGTGCCAGCAGCACCGGGACTAGCGGGAGTCCCCCGGCTGGATACAATGAGCAGTTCTTC. The genes are TRBV5-4 and TRBJ2-1, with TRBD2 matching 14 bases. Germline CDR1 and CDR2: SGHNT and YYREEE (reference sequence). The junction had 16 bases not matched to a gene; V was cut back by 4 bases and J by 4 bases. This CDR3 comprises 20 residues.

This clonotype occurred many times. The germline gene is not matched at one end of the junction; a read error may be the cause. The rearrangement joins TRBV7-7 to TRBJ2-1, with 10 bases identical to TRBD2. The CDR3 totals 16 residues. In germline, CDR1 is SSHAT, CDR2 FNYEAQ (reference sequence). The CDR3 loop is CASSPTTSGSYNEQFF. CDR3 bases: TGTGCTAGCAGCCCGACGACTAGCGGGTCTTACAATGAGCAGTTTTTC.

The chain has TRBV27 and TRBJ1-4, with 9 bases that match TRBD1. CDR1 is MNHEY and CDR2 is SMNVEV in the germline V gene (reference sequence). With V trimmed by 3 bases and J by 6 bases, 5 bases remained unmatched. The CDR3 sequence is 15 residues long. The CDR3 bases are TGTGCCAGCAGTTTTTTGGGACAGGGTTATGAAAAACTGTTTTTT. Amino acid sequence: CASSFLGQGYEKLFF.

This clonotype was seen repeatedly, ten times or more. This chain connects TRBV7-8 to TRBJ2-7; unclear D gene. Germline V CDR1 and CDR2: SGHVS, FQNEAQ. Trimming stripped 3 bases from V and 5 bases from J, with 11 bases between. The CDR3 is made up of 13 amino acids. For the CDR3, the DNA is TGTGCCAGCAGCTTCTCGCTTAAAAACGAGCAGTACTTC. This encodes CASSFSLKNEQYF.

This clonotype was seen many times. The chain links TRBV6-1 to TRBJ1-2; D gene uncertain. V lost 0 bases to trimming and J lost 4 bases, with 12 bases between them. This CDR3 comprises 15 residues. Germline V gene sequence: CDR1 MNHNS, CDR2 SASEGT. CDR3 nucleotides: TGTGCCAGCAGTGAAGCGGTGGGGAGTCGCTATGGCTACACCTTC. It yields the protein CASSEAVGSRYGYTF.

This clonotype has at least ten counts. This chain links TRBV4-1 with TRBJ2-7; 8 bases are a match to TRBD1. The CDR3 has 18 residues. Germline CDR1 and CDR2: MGHRA and YSYEKL. Unmatched junction bases numbered 12, after V lost 0 bases and J lost 2 bases. The CDR3 sequence: CASSQDSRAGGVTYEQYF. The CDR3 DNA is TGCGCCAGCAGCCAAGATTCCCGAGCAGGGGGCGTCACCTACGAGCAGTACTTC.

This chain joins TRBV28 and TRBJ1-5, with 7 bases that match TRBD1. Germline-derived CDR1 and CDR2 are MDHEN and SYDVKM. V dropped 3 bases and J dropped 2; count of bases not matched to a gene: 10. The CDR3 length is 17 residues. The CDR3 is CASSFPGGSFGNQPQHF. DNA for the CDR3: TGTGCCAGCAGTTTTCCAGGGGGGAGTTTTGGCAATCAGCCCCAGCATTTT.

There are many counts of this clonotype. The J gene is TRBJ2-1, the V gene TRBV7-2, with D uncertain. Trimming cost V 1 base and J 10 bases, with 14 bases left between them. The CDR3 sequence is 14 residues long. CDR1 is SGHTA, CDR2 FQGNSA, per germline. DNA for the CDR3: TGTGCCAGCAGCTTAGGCGGATCTATAAGGGAGCAGTTCTTC. Translation: CASSLGGSIREQFF.

With respect to this clonotype: No conserved phenylalanine or tryptophan ends this CDR3, so it is likely a read error. CDR3 region: CASSGLAAYNEQFL. In DNA, the CDR3 is TGTGCCAGCAGTGGTCTAGCGGCCTACAATGAGCAGTTCCTC. The chain employs TRBV12-3 or TRBV12-4 and TRBJ2-1; 7 bases are shared with TRBD2. Unmatched junction bases numbered 3, after V lost 5 bases and J lost 2 bases. This CDR3 is 14 amino acids long.

This clonotype was observed at least ten times. This chain links TRBV6-2 or TRBV6-3 with TRBJ2-1; no clear D. Germline V gene sequence: CDR1 MNHEY, CDR2 SVGEGT. The germline V and J ends were trimmed by 6 bases and 7 bases, with 10 bases remaining between them. This CDR3 has 12 residues. CDR3 sequence reads: CASSFSGNEQFF. DNA for the CDR3: TGTGCCAGCAGCTTCTCCGGGAATGAGCAGTTCTTC.

To note about this clonotype: A single base separates this from a much larger clone, so it may be a read error. The CDR3 ends on some other residue instead of the conserved phenylalanine or tryptophan, so this is likely a read error. The J gene is TRBJ2-7, the V gene TRBV5-1; 10 bases are a match to TRBD2. CDR3 length equals 15 residues. The V gene's germline CDR1 is SGHRS and CDR2 YFSETQ. After removal of 4 bases from V and 2 bases from J, the junction contained 6 bases not matched to a gene. CDR3 loop: CASSPRTSGAYEQYL. In nucleotides, the CDR3 is TGCGCCAGCAGCCCGCGGACTAGCGGCGCCTACGAGCAGTACCTC.

For this clonotype: A much larger clone lies a single base off, so this may be a read error. V and J are TRBV6-5 and TRBJ2-1, with D possibly TRBD2 on 8 matching bases. V lost 6 bases, J lost 9 bases, and 21 bases lay in between. This CDR3 is 15 amino acids long. CDR1 and CDR2 (germline): MNHEY, SVGAGI. The CDR3 region is CASRTGTRGRSEQFF. The CDR3 bases are TGTGCCAGCAGAACCGGGACTAGGGGGCGTAGTGAGCAGTTCTTC.

This clonotype was counted many times. CDR3 sequence reads: CASSLGTGNYNEQFF. DNA for the CDR3: TGTGCCAGCAGTTTGGGGACAGGGAACTACAATGAGCAGTTCTTC. The chain recombines TRBV28 with TRBJ2-1; TRBD1 aligns across 9 bases. V was pared by 3 bases and J by 3 bases, with 3 bases of the junction left unmatched. From germline, CDR1 is MDHEN and CDR2 SYDVKM. The CDR3 loop spans 15 amino acids.

This clonotype was observed many times. V gene TRBV20-1 combines with J gene TRBJ2-1; 8 bases are a match to TRBD2. V shed 1 base, J shed 4 bases, and the junction held 3 bases outside the gene matches. The germline V gene has CDR1 DFQATT and CDR2 SNEGSKA (reference sequence). The CDR3 has 14 amino acids. Written as DNA, the CDR3 is TGCAGTGCTAGAGCTAGCGGGTTATACAATGAGCAGTTCTTC. Translation gives CSARASGLYNEQFF.

With regard to this clonotype: This may arise from a read error, as a much more abundant clone is one base away. V and J are TRBV15 and TRBJ1-5; D gene ambiguous. The CDR3 runs to 15 residues. Germline V gene sequence: CDR1 LNHNV, CDR2 YYDKDF (reference sequence). Trimming removed 0 bases at V and 6 bases at J, with 12 bases between. The CDR3 DNA is TGTGCCACCAGCAGAGAACGAGCCCAGAGTCAGCCCCAGCATTTT. It encodes CATSRERAQSQPQHF.

Many counts were recorded for this clonotype. J is TRBJ1-3 and V is TRBV30; D is ambiguous. CDR3 length: 12 amino acids. Between the trimmed V and J ends, which lost 2 bases and 9 bases, there was a span of 11 bases. In germline, CDR1 is GTSNPN, CDR2 SVGIG (reference sequence). CDR3 in amino acids: CAWSLSAVTIYF. The CDR3 nucleotides read TGTGCCTGGAGTTTGAGCGCAGTCACCATATATTTT. Complete variable domain (other parts from reference TRBV30 and TRBJ1-3): SQTIHQWPATLVQPVGSPLSLECTVEGTSNPNLYWYRQAAGRGLQLLFYSVGIGQISSEVPQNLSASRPQDRQFILSSKKLLLSDSGFYLCAWSLSAVTIYFGEGSWLTVV.

This clonotype is labeled medium-sized. The chain employs TRBV12-3 or TRBV12-4 and TRBJ2-3, with a tentative D call TRBD1 (5 bases). The ends were cut back, 6 bases at V and 1 base at J, with 8 bases in the middle. This CDR3 region has 13 residues. CDR3 sequence: CASSLQGTDTQYF. CDR3 in DNA: TGTGCCAGCAGCTTACAGGGCACAGATACGCAGTATTTT.

This clonotype was seen many times. This chain uses TRBV27 with TRBJ2-5; 8 bases are a match to TRBD1. The CDR3 consists of 15 residues. Germline assignment: CDR1 MNHEY and CDR2 SMNVEV (reference sequence). The ends lost 5 bases at V and 5 bases at J; junction bases unmatched: 10. The CDR3 sequence is CASSPSTGARETQYF. DNA for the CDR3: TGTGCCAGCAGTCCATCGACAGGGGCCCGGGAGACCCAGTACTTC.

V and J are TRBV10-3 and TRBJ2-4; tentatively, D is TRBD1 (6 bases). Deletions cut 3 bases from V and 3 bases from J, with 18 bases between. Germline V gene data show CDR1 as ENHRY and CDR2 as SYGVKD. The CDR3 consists of 17 residues. This chain's CDR3 is CAISDPGVGRGKNIQYF. The CDR3 DNA reads as TGTGCCATCAGTGACCCCGGGGTGGGCAGGGGCAAAAACATTCAGTACTTC.

This clonotype was observed many times. The chain uses TRBV7-9 and TRBJ2-7, with TRBD2 matching over 13 bases. Germline V gene data show CDR1 as SEHNR and CDR2 as FQNEAQ (reference sequence). The CDR3 consists of 14 residues. Trimming took 5 bases from V and 6 from J; bases not matched to a gene: 4. Here the CDR3 reads CASSTGTSGTEQYF. The CDR3 DNA follows: TGTGCCAGCAGCACCGGGACTAGCGGGACCGAGCAGTACTTC.

Comments on this clonotype: This could be a read error, since a much larger clone is one nucleotide away. The V call is TRBV2, the J call TRBJ1-5; D call uncertain. CDR3 length: 15 residues. Germline-derived CDR1 and CDR2 are SNHLY and FYNNEI. The CDR3 DNA reads as TGTGCCAGCAGTGTCGGGCAGGAAAGCAATCAGCCCCAGCAATTT. Its translation: CASSVGQESNQPQQF.

This clonotype was detected many times. V and J are TRBV10-2 and TRBJ2-5; the match to TRBD2 covers 7 bases. J was trimmed by 4 bases and V by 7 bases; bases with no gene match: 6. The CDR3 contains 13 residues. From germline, CDR1 is WSHSY and CDR2 SAAADI. CDR3 sequence (DNA): TGCGCCAGCAAGGTCGGGGAGGGAGAGACCCAGTACTTC. Translating gives CASKVGEGETQYF.

This clonotype came up many times. The chain carries TRBV19 and TRBJ2-3, with TRBD2 matching over 9 bases. The germline CDR1 and CDR2 sequences are LNHDA and SQIVND (reference sequence). J was trimmed by 4 bases and V by 4 bases; bases with no gene match: 3. The CDR3 contains 14 residues. This chain's CDR3 is CASSTSGTPDTQYF. CDR3 in DNA: TGTGCCAGTAGTACTAGCGGGACCCCAGATACGCAGTATTTT. The full variable domain, completed using reference TRBV19 and TRBJ2-3, is DGGITQSPKYLFRKEGQNVTLSCEQNLNHDAMYWYRQDPGQGLRLIYYSQIVNDFQKGDIAEGYSVSREKKESFPLTVTSAQKNPTAFYLCASSTSGTPDTQYFGPGTRLTVL.

This rearrangement joins TRBV19 to TRBJ2-3; D gene unclear. Trimming pared 3 bases from V and 4 bases from J, leaving 11 bases between. The CDR3 is 14 residues long. Germline assignment: CDR1 LNHDA and CDR2 SQIVND (reference sequence). In DNA, the CDR3 is TGTGCCAGTAGTATGTCCAAGGTCGCAGATACGCAGTATTTT. Its protein product is CASSMSKVADTQYF.

This clonotype has a handful of counts. A read error is possible here, since a much larger clone lies one base away. This chain links TRBV15 with TRBJ2-3; D unresolved. V gave up 1 base and J gave up 4 bases, with 24 bases separating them. The CDR3 has 19 residues. Germline V CDR1 and CDR2: LNHNV, YYDKDF (reference sequence). For the CDR3, the DNA is TGTGCCACCAGCAGAGTGGGTCGCACTTTCCGGGCGAGCGCAGATACGCAGTATTTT. It specifies CATSRVGRTFRASADTQYF. Combining the CDR3 with reference TRBV15 and TRBJ2-3 gives the whole variable domain DAMVIQNPRYQVTQFGKPVTLSCSQTLNHNVMYWYQQKSSQAPKLLFHYYDKDFNNEADTPDNFQSRRPNTSFCFLDIRSPGLGDTAMYLCATSRVGRTFRASADTQYFGPGTRLTVL.

This clonotype was found many times. The rearrangement joins TRBV29-1 to TRBJ2-3, with D perhaps matching TRBD1 or TRBD2 (5 bases each). This CDR3 comprises 13 residues. Germline lookup yields CDR1 SQVTM and CDR2 ANQGSEA. Trimming took 1 base from V and 0 from J, leaving 5 bases between them. The CDR3 bases are TGCAGCGTTGAAGGGGACAGCACAGATACGCAGTATTTT. Amino acid sequence: CSVEGDSTDTQYF.

At least ten counts were recorded for this clonotype. J is TRBJ1-6 and V is TRBV28, with 9 positions matching TRBD1. In germline, CDR1 is MDHEN, CDR2 SYDVKM. The CDR3 length is 15 residues. Trimming removed 6 bases from V and 14 bases from J; junction bases left unmatched: 14. CDR3 DNA: TGTGCCAGCAGCCCCTCCGGGACAGGGTTTATGTCCCTCCACTTT. Translated: CASSPSGTGFMSLHF.

In this sample, this clonotype turned up many times. V is TRBV12-3 or TRBV12-4 and J is TRBJ1-2; D remains ambiguous. The CDR3 has 13 amino acids. Trimming took 3 bases from V and 4 from J, leaving 9 bases between them. CDR3 nucleotide sequence: TGTGCCAGCAGTTTGAGCAGGTCCTATGGCTACACCTTC. Protein product: CASSLSRSYGYTF.